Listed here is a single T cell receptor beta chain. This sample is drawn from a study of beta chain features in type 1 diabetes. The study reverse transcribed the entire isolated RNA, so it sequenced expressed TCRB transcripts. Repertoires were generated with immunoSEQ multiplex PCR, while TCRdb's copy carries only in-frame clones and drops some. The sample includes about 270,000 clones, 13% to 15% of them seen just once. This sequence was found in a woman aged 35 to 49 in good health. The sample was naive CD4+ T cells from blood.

The CDR3 DNA reads TGTGCCAGCAGCCCGATCCTAGCGGGGGGCTCCGGAGATACGCAGTATTTT. Encoded protein: CASSPILAGGSGDTQYF. The rearrangement joins TRBV9 to TRBJ2-3, with 11 bases that match TRBD2. Germline V CDR1 and CDR2: SGDLS, YYNGEE. V trimming: 4 bases; J trimming: 5 bases; junction bases outside the gene matches: 12. The CDR3 is 17 residues long.